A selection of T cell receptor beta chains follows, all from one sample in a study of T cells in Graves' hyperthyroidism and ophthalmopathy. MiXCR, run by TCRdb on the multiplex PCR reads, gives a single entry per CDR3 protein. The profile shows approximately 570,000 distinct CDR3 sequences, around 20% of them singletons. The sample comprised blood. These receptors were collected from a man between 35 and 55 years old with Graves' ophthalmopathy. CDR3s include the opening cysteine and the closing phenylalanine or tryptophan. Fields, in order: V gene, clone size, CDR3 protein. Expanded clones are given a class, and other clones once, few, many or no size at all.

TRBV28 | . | CASSFRLRNTEAFF
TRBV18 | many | CASSPRDRPKGFF
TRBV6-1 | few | CASKTGTESFYTQYF
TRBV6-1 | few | CASSPRTRGRSGELFF
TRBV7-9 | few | CASSQNRDTAAGELFF
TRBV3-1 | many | CASSRDYYSYEQYF
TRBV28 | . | CASSLSGRAVETQYF
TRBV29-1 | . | CSVDISDTQYF
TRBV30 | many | CAYKQGGGYTF
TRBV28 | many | CASISPAGGLNEQFF
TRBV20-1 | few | CSARPDGVHTQYF
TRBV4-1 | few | CASSLSLSTGLQETQYF
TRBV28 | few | CASSFLGDLGGQYF
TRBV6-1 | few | CASRTGGHYGYTF
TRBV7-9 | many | CASSLVRPRLDTQYF
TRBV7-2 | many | CASSLTFTGGGKNYEQYF
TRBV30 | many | CAWTLGDTEAFF
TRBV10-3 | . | CAIRSGNEQFF
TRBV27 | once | CASSNFRAEASYEQYF
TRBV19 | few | CASSTFRTSGGASLNEQFF
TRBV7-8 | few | CASSLGQGFPGADVLTF
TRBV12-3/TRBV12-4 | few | CASSYSYGGRTDTQYF
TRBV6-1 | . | CASSLFWGGSANTGELFF
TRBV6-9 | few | CASSYRDRPNYGYTF
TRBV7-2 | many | CASSLGAGGLYEQYF
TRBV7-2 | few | CASSSQGRDRKYEQYF